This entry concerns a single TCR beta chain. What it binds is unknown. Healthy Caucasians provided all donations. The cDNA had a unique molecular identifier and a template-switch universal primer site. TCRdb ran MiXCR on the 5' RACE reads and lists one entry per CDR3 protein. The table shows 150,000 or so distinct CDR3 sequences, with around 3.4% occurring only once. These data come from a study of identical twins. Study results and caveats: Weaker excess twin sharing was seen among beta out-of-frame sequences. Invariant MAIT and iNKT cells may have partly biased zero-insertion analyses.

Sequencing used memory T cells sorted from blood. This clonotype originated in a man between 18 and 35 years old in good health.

The CDR3 sequence: CASSSRQGGTGELFF. CDR3 nucleotide sequence: TGTGCCAGCAGCTCCAGACAGGGAGGAACCGGGGAGCTGTTTTTT. The chain couples TRBV7-2 to TRBJ2-2, with D maybe TRBD1 (7 bases). Germline-derived CDR1 and CDR2 are SGHTA and FQGNSA. V lost 4 bases to trimming and J lost 5 bases, with 14 bases between them. This CDR3 region has 15 residues. The entire variable domain, with the rest obtained from reference TRBV7-2 and TRBJ2-2, is as follows: GAGVSQSPSNKVTEKGKDVELRCDPISGHTALYWYRQSLGQGLEFLIYFQGNSAPDKSGLPSDRFSAERTGGSVSTLTIQRTQQEDSAVYLCASSSRQGGTGELFFGEGSRLTVL.